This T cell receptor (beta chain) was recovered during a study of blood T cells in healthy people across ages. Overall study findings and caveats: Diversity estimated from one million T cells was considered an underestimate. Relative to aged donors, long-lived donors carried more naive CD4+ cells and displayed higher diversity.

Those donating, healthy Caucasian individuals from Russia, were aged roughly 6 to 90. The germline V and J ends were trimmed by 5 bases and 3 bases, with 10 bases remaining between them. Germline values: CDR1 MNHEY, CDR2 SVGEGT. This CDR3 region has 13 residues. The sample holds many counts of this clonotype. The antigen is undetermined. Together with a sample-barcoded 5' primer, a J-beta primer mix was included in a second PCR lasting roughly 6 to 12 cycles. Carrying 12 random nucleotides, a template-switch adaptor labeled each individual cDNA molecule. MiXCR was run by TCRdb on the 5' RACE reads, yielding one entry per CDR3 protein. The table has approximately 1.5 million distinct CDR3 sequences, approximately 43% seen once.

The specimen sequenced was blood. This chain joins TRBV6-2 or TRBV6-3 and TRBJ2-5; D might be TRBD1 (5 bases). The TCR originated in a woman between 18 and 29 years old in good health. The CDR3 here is CASSDDSKETQYF. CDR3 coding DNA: TGTGCCAGCAGTGATGACAGTAAAGAGACCCAGTACTTC.